The rows below give T cell receptor beta chains drawn from one sample of a study of T cell repertoires in cytomegalovirus infection. TCRdb reprocessed the reads via MiXCR and lists one record per CDR3 protein. The sample carries approximately 630,000 distinct CDR3 sequences, roughly 26% recorded once. Sequencing was carried out using CD8+ T cells from PBMCs. These TCRs come from a human donor in good health (CMV status not recorded). Some clones in this sample may be carry-over from other donors' samples. The CDR3 runs from the conserved cysteine through the conserved F or W. Fields, in order: CDR3 length, clone size, J gene, V gene, D gene, CDR3 protein, CDR3 DNA. D genes are given only for firm matches. Some rows mark clone size as missing; the rest say once, few, many or name a class of expanded clone.

CDR3 length: 16; clone size: -; J gene: TRBJ2-2; V gene: TRBV7-3; D gene: -; CDR3 protein: CASSRPGPGYIGELFF; CDR3 DNA: TGTGCCAGCAGTCGCCCGGGACCAGGGTACATCGGGGAGCTGTTTTTT
CDR3 length: 12; clone size: many; J gene: TRBJ2-1; V gene: TRBV12-3/TRBV12-4; D gene: -; CDR3 protein: CASRHGGNEQFF; CDR3 DNA: TGTGCCAGCAGGCACGGGGGAAATGAGCAGTTCTTC
CDR3 length: 14; clone size: -; J gene: TRBJ2-7; V gene: TRBV2; D gene: -; CDR3 protein: CASRDPGRSYEQYF; CDR3 DNA: TGTGCCAGCAGAGATCCGGGACGGTCTTACGAGCAGTACTTC
CDR3 length: 14; clone size: -; J gene: TRBJ2-2; V gene: TRBV24-1; D gene: -; CDR3 protein: CATSGARKDGELFF; CDR3 DNA: TGTGCCACCAGTGGAGCGCGGAAGGACGGGGAGCTGTTTTTT
CDR3 length: 19; clone size: few; J gene: TRBJ2-6; V gene: TRBV7-9; D gene: -; CDR3 protein: CASSLAGGLVDSGANVLTF; CDR3 DNA: TGTGCCAGCAGCTTAGCGGGGGGTCTTGTAGACTCTGGGGCCAACGTCCTGACTTTC
CDR3 length: 13; clone size: -; J gene: TRBJ2-5; V gene: TRBV19; D gene: -; CDR3 protein: CASRARTQETQYF; CDR3 DNA: TGTGCCAGTAGGGCCCGAACTCAAGAGACCCAGTACTTC
CDR3 length: 10; clone size: -; J gene: TRBJ2-2; V gene: TRBV28; D gene: -; CDR3 protein: CASISGELFF; CDR3 DNA: TGTGCCAGCATTTCCGGGGAGCTGTTTTTT
CDR3 length: 15; clone size: once; J gene: TRBJ2-4; V gene: TRBV6-6; D gene: TRBD1; CDR3 protein: CASTLGQGAKNIQYF; CDR3 DNA: TGTGCCAGCACCCTTGGACAGGGGGCGAAAAACATTCAGTACTTC
CDR3 length: 14; clone size: -; J gene: TRBJ2-7; V gene: TRBV19; D gene: TRBD2; CDR3 protein: CASSPASGAYEQYF; CDR3 DNA: TGTGCCAGTAGTCCGGCTAGCGGAGCCTACGAGCAGTACTTC
CDR3 length: 15; clone size: -; J gene: TRBJ2-3; V gene: TRBV5-1; D gene: TRBD2; CDR3 protein: CASSKTSGGTDTQYF; CDR3 DNA: TGCGCCAGCAGCAAAACTAGCGGGGGCACAGATACGCAGTATTTT
CDR3 length: 18; clone size: few; J gene: TRBJ2-3; V gene: TRBV28; D gene: TRBD2; CDR3 protein: CASSSWTSGGSSTDTQYF; CDR3 DNA: TGTGCCAGCAGTTCGTGGACTAGCGGGGGGTCTAGCACAGATACGCAGTATTTT
CDR3 length: 14; clone size: many; J gene: TRBJ1-5; V gene: TRBV6-6; D gene: -; CDR3 protein: CASSWTDNNQPQHF; CDR3 DNA: TGTGCCAGCAGTTGGACGGATAACAATCAGCCCCAGCATTTT
CDR3 length: 14; clone size: few; J gene: TRBJ1-2; V gene: TRBV25-1; D gene: TRBD1; CDR3 protein: CASSDPGQGYGYTF; CDR3 DNA: TGTGCCAGCAGTGACCCCGGACAGGGGTATGGCTACACCTTC
CDR3 length: 13; clone size: -; J gene: TRBJ2-2; V gene: TRBV29-1; D gene: -; CDR3 protein: CSVVAGDTGELFF; CDR3 DNA: TGCAGCGTTGTGGCCGGGGACACCGGGGAGCTGTTTTTT
CDR3 length: 14; clone size: few; J gene: TRBJ2-5; V gene: TRBV29-1; D gene: -; CDR3 protein: CSLGRVGYQETQYF; CDR3 DNA: TGCAGCCTAGGGAGAGTCGGGTACCAAGAGACCCAGTACTTC
CDR3 length: 18; clone size: few; J gene: TRBJ1-6; V gene: TRBV5-8; D gene: -; CDR3 protein: CASSWGRRVLGTNSPLHF; CDR3 DNA: TGTGCCAGCAGCTGGGGGCGGAGGGTCCTGGGAACAAATTCACCCCTCCACTTT
CDR3 length: 16; clone size: few; J gene: TRBJ2-5; V gene: TRBV28; D gene: TRBD2; CDR3 protein: CASSFSGAGGPETQYF; CDR3 DNA: TGTGCCAGCAGTTTTAGCGGAGCGGGGGGGCCAGAGACCCAGTACTTC
CDR3 length: 17; clone size: -; J gene: TRBJ2-7; V gene: TRBV2; D gene: TRBD2; CDR3 protein: CASSVTLAGPSSYEQYF; CDR3 DNA: TGTGCCAGCAGTGTCACGCTAGCGGGTCCGAGCTCCTACGAGCAGTACTTC
CDR3 length: 11; clone size: -; J gene: TRBJ2-2; V gene: TRBV29-1; D gene: -; CDR3 protein: CSVLKAGELFF; CDR3 DNA: TGCAGCGTTCTAAAGGCCGGGGAGCTGTTTTTT
CDR3 length: 13; clone size: -; J gene: TRBJ2-2; V gene: TRBV11-2; D gene: TRBD1; CDR3 protein: CAFTDREDGELFF; CDR3 DNA: TGTGCCTTCACTGACAGGGAAGACGGGGAGCTGTTTTTT
CDR3 length: 15; clone size: -; J gene: TRBJ2-7; V gene: TRBV2; D gene: TRBD1; CDR3 protein: CASSEPGQGSYEQYF; CDR3 DNA: TGTGCCAGCAGTGAACCCGGACAGGGGTCGTACGAGCAGTACTTC
CDR3 length: 16; clone size: few; J gene: TRBJ1-1; V gene: TRBV2; D gene: TRBD1; CDR3 protein: CASRGQGPRADTEAFF; CDR3 DNA: TGTGCCAGCAGGGGACAGGGCCCGAGGGCGGACACTGAAGCTTTCTTT
CDR3 length: 15; clone size: few; J gene: TRBJ1-6; V gene: TRBV20-1; D gene: -; CDR3 protein: CSATGPRDPNSPLHF; CDR3 DNA: TGCAGTGCTACAGGTCCCAGGGACCCTAATTCACCCCTCCACTTT